This TCR beta chain was retrieved from a study of tumor T cells in aggressive B-cell lymphoma. Germline CDR1 and CDR2: SGHVS and FNYEAQ. The CDR3 is 16 amino acids. Losses at the gene ends were 1 base for V and 2 bases for J; bases not matched to a gene: 8. Clones were sequenced by immunoSEQ multiplex PCR, and TCRdb holds only the in-frame ones, with some missing. The sample lists about 3,700 clones, roughly four fifths seen once, with around 52% in the top ten. Sequencing was performed on tumor tissue. The clonotype was recovered from an adult with diffuse large B cell lymphoma. The V call is TRBV7-6, the J call TRBJ2-7, with 7 nucleotides matching TRBD2. The CDR3: CASSLVVGGEAYEQYF. In DNA form, the CDR3 reads TGTGCCAGCAGCTTAGTAGTGGGAGGGGAAGCCTACGAGCAGTACTTC.